This TCR beta chain was obtained from a study of blood T cell repertoires in COVID-19. Overall study context: Samples taken during acute and convalescent COVID-19 were collected in the United States, Italy and Spain. The analysed material was cDNA or gDNA that came from T cells, B-cell-depleted T cells, or PBMCs.

In the original workflow: Nucleated cell counts were estimated from reference gene primer amplification. Sequencing was performed with immunoSEQ multiplex PCR; in TCRdb, only in-frame clones are kept and a portion is missing. V, J and clone size reflect that table, while D and trimming were determined from the DNA. The repertoire consists of 25,000 to 30,000 clones, with around 90% occurring once and the leading ten covering more than 4%. V was shortened by 5 bases and J by 5 bases, with 15 bases between the two germline ends. The CDR3 loop spans 14 amino acids. Germline V CDR1 and CDR2: MDHEN, SYDVKM.

The sequencing input was peripheral blood. The receptor was derived from a man between 65 and 79 years old with active COVID-19. This chain uses TRBV28 with TRBJ2-5; possibly TRBD1 for D (6 bases). As DNA, the CDR3 is TGTGCCAGCAGTCCCGGGTGGGGGCGGGAGACCCAGTACTTC. Protein sequence: CASSPGWGRETQYF.